The count of the clone carrying this T cell receptor beta chain is one. This entry comes from a study of blood T cell repertoires in COVID-19. Profiled with immunoSEQ multiplex PCR; TCRdb holds only in-frame clones, not every one. The sample lists some 100,000 clones, 88% occurring once. V was pared by 4 bases and J by 7 bases, with 10 bases between. The CDR3 spans 12 residues. CDR1 and CDR2 (germline): MNHEY, SMNVEV (reference sequence). This sequence was found in a woman at least 80 years old with active COVID-19. Sequences were obtained from peripheral blood. The rearrangement joins TRBV27 to TRBJ1-2; D is unclear. CDR3 coding DNA: TGTGCCAGCAGTTCCGGGATAAGTGGCTACACCTTC. Its translation is CASSSGISGYTF.